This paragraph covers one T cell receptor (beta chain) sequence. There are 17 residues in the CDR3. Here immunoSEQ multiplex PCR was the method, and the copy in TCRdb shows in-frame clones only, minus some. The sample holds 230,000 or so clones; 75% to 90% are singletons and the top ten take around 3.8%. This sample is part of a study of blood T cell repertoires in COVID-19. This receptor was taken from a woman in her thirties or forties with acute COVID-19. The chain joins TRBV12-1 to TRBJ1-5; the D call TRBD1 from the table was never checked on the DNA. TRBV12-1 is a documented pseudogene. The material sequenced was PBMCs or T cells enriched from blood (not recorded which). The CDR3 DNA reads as TGTGCCAGCAGCCCGGTGGACAGGGGGCGCGGCAATCAGCCCCAGCATTTT. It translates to CASSPVDRGRGNQPQHF.